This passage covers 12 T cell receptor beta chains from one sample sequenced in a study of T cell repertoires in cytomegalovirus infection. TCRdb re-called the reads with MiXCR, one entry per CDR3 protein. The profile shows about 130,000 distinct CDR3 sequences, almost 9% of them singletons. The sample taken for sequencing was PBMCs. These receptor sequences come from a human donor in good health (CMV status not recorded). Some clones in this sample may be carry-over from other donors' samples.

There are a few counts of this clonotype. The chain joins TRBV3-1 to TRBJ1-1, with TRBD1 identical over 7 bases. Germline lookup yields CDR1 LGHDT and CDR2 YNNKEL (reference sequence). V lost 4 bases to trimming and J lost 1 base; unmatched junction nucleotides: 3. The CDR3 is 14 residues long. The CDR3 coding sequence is TGTGCCAGCAGCCCCCACAGGGGGAACACTGAAGCTTTCTTT. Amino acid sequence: CASSPHRGNTEAFF.

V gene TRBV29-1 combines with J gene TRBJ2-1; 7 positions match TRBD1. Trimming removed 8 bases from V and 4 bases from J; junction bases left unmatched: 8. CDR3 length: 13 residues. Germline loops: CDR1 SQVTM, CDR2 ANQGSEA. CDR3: CSTLRDSYNEQFF. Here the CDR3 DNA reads TGCAGCACACTCCGGGACAGTTACAATGAGCAGTTCTTC.

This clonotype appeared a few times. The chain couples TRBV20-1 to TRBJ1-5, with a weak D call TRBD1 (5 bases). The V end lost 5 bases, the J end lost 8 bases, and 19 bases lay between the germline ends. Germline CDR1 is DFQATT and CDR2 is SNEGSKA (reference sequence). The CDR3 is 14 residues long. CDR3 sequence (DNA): TGCAGTGCTGGGGGACGGCCCCCCGAAAAGCCCCAGCATTTT. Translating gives CSAGGRPPEKPQHF.

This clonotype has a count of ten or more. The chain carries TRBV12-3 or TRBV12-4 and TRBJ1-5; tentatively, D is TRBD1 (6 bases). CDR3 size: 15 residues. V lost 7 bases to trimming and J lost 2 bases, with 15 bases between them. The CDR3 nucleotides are TGTGCCAGCACCCCTACAGGGAAGGGCAATCAGCCCCAGCATTTT. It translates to CASTPTGKGNQPQHF.

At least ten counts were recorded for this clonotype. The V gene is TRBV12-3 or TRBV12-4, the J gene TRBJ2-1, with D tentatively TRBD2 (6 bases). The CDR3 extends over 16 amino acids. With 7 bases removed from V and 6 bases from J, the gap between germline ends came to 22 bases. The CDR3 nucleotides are TGTGCCAGCACCCAAGGTAGCGGAAGATTCCTCAATGAGCAGTTCTTC. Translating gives CASTQGSGRFLNEQFF.

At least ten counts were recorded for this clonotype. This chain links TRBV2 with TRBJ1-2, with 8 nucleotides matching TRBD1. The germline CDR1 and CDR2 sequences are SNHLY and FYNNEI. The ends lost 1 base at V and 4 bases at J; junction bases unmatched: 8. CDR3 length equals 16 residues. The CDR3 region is CASSEGQGALGYGYTF. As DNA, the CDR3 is TGTGCCAGCAGTGAAGGCCAGGGGGCCCTAGGCTATGGCTACACCTTC.

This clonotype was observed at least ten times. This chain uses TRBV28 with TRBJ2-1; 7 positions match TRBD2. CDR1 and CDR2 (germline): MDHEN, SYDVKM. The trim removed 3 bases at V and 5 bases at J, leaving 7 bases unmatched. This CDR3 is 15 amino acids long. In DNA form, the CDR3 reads TGTGCCAGCAGTTTGGGGGGAGCGGGAAACAATGAGCAGTTCTTC. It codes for CASSLGGAGNNEQFF.

CDR3 nucleotides: TGCGCCAGCAGCTTGGGGGGACAGCTAAATCAGCCCCAGCATTTT. Residues: CASSLGGQLNQPQHF. The J gene is TRBJ1-5, the V gene TRBV5-1; 7 bases map to TRBD1. This CDR3 contains 15 residues. Per the germline V gene, CDR1 is SGHRS and CDR2 is YFSETQ. V lost 0 bases, J lost 4 bases, and 4 bases stayed unmatched.

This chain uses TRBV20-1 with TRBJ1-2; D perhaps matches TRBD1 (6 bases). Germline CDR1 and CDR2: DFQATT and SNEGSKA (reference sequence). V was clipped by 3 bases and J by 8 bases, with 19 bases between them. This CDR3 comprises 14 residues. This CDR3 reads CSASEGEPPGGYTF. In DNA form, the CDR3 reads TGCAGTGCTAGCGAGGGGGAGCCACCTGGGGGCTACACCTTC.

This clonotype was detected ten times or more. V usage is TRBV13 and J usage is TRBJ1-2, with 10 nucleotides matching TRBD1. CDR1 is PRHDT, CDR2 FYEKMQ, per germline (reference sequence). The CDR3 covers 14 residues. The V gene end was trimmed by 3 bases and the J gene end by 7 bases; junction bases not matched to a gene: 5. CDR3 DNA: TGTGCCAGCAGCTTCCGGGACAGGGGAGGTGGCTACACCTTC. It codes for CASSFRDRGGGYTF.

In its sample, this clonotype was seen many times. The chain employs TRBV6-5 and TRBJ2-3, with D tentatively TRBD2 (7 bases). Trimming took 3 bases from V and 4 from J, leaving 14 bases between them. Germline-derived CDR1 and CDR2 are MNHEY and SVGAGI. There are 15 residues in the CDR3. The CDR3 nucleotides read TGTGCCAGCAGTTATGGGGGGGGGGGGCCAGATACGCAGTATTTT. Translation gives CASSYGGGGPDTQYF.

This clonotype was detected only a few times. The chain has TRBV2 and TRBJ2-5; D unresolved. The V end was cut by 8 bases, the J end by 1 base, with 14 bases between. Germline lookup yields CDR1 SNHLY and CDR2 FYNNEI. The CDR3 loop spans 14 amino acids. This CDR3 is CASWRLGSQETQYF. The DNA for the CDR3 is TGTGCCAGCTGGAGACTTGGGTCCCAAGAGACCCAGTACTTC.